Below are 17 T cell receptor beta chains sequenced from a single sample in a study of shared clonotypes between healthy human individuals. Generated by immunoSEQ multiplex PCR, the TCRdb table keeps only in-frame clones and is missing some. The sample carries about 1.5 million clones, 95% to 99% recorded once. Sequenced sample: naive CD4+ T cells sorted from blood. The subset: CD45RA+ positively selected. The receptors were gathered from a man younger than 45 in good health.

The CDR3: CASNLSGRALETQYF. For the CDR3, the DNA is TGTGCCAGCAATCTTAGCGGGAGGGCTCTAGAGACCCAGTACTTC. The chain couples TRBV28 to TRBJ2-5; the match to TRBD2 covers 11 bases. The CDR3 runs 15 residues. The germline gives CDR1 MDHEN, CDR2 SYDVKM. The junction had 8 bases not matched to a gene; V was cut back by 7 bases and J by 4 bases.

This chain uses TRBV4-3 with TRBJ2-5; 7 nucleotides agree with TRBD2. The germline V gene encodes CDR1 LGHNA and CDR2 YSLEER. The CDR3 is 14 residues long. Trimming cost V 0 bases and J 4 bases; bases outside gene matches: 2. The CDR3 loop reads CASSQDASGETQYF. The DNA for the CDR3 is TGCGCCAGCAGCCAAGATGCTAGCGGAGAGACCCAGTACTTC.

As to this clone: This sample includes further DNA sequences coding for the same CDR3. The rearrangement links TRBV5-4 to TRBJ1-1, with a possible D match to TRBD1 (5 bases). V lost 1 base, J lost 3 bases, and 7 bases lay in between. Germline V gene lookup returns CDR1 SGHNT and CDR2 YYREEE (reference sequence). The CDR3 contains 13 residues. The CDR3 loop reads CASSLRGDTEAFF. Here the CDR3 DNA reads TGTGCCAGCAGCTTGCGAGGGGACACTGAAGCTTTCTTT.

This chain joins TRBV6-6 and TRBJ2-7; the match to TRBD1 covers 10 bases. Germline V gene data show CDR1 as MNHNY and CDR2 as SVGAGI (reference sequence). J gave up 4 bases and V 7 bases, and 7 bases lay outside the gene matches. This CDR3 comprises 14 residues. As DNA, the CDR3 is TGTGCCAGCACTCTCCCGGGACAGGGGTACGAGCAGTACTTC. Translated, it gives CASTLPGQGYEQYF.

The rearrangement uses TRBV5-3 and TRBJ2-1; the D call may be TRBD1 or TRBD2 (6 bases each). TRBV5-3 is assigned to the ORF class and has an uncertain function. This CDR3 spans 14 amino acids. V lost 4 bases and J lost 9, with 17 bases in between. The CDR3 DNA is TGTGCCAGAAGCCGTCCCCCGGGGGCCGCTGAGCAGTTCTTC. The encoded protein is CARSRPPGAAEQFF.

The CDR3 coding sequence is TGTGCCAGCTCAAAGTCTAGCACAGATACGCAGTATTTT. Translating gives CASSKSSTDTQYF. This sequence joins TRBV14 and TRBJ2-3; D remains ambiguous. V lost 8 bases and J 0 bases, leaving 9 bases between the germline ends. This CDR3 contains 13 residues. In germline, CDR1 is SGHDN, CDR2 FVKESK.

Concerning this clone: A read error may account for a junction end that differs from germline. The chain has TRBV15 and TRBJ2-3, with D tentatively TRBD2 (6 bases). The CDR3 has 15 amino acids. Germline-derived CDR1 and CDR2 are LNHNV and YYDKDF (reference sequence). The DNA of the CDR3 is TGTGCCACCAGCGGAGAATCGGAGGGCCCAGATACGCAGTATTTT. This translates into CATSGESEGPDTQYF.

The chain joins TRBV5-1 to TRBJ2-1; no reliable D call. The germline gives CDR1 SGHRS, CDR2 YFSETQ. V lost 0 bases, J lost 0 bases, and 10 bases lay in between. The CDR3 runs 16 residues. The CDR3 is CASSLDPGSSYNEQFF. DNA for the CDR3: TGCGCCAGCAGCTTGGATCCGGGCTCCTCCTACAATGAGCAGTTCTTC.

The table lists this clone with a count of one. The chain links TRBV5-1 to TRBJ2-7, with TRBD2 matching over 8 bases. With 4 bases clipped from V and 5 bases from J, the junction kept 5 bases outside the gene matches. The germline V gene encodes CDR1 SGHRS and CDR2 YFSETQ. The CDR3 covers 13 residues. DNA for the CDR3: TGCGCCAGCAGCCACGCCGGGGGGGACGAGCAGTACTTC. Translation gives CASSHAGGDEQYF. Full variable domain (outside the CDR3, taken from reference TRBV5-1 and TRBJ2-7): KAGVTQTPRYLIKTRGQQVTLSCSPISGHRSVSWYQQTPGQGLQFLFEYFSETQRNKGNFPGRFSGRQFSNSRSEMNVSTLELGDSALYLCASSHAGGDEQYFGPGTRLTVT.

This clone was detected only once. The CDR3: CASSVDGLGLSDTQYF. CDR3 DNA: TGTGCCAGCAGCGTAGACGGATTGGGTCTCTCGGATACGCAGTATTTT. The rearrangement joins TRBV9 to TRBJ2-3; D gene unclear. CDR3 size: 16 residues. Germline lookup yields CDR1 SGDLS and CDR2 YYNGEE. V gave up 0 bases and J gave up 6 bases, with 17 bases separating them. The variable domain in full, completed from reference TRBV9 and TRBJ2-3, reads DSGVTQTPKHLITATGQRVTLRCSPRSGDLSVYWYQQSLDQGLQFLIQYYNGEERAKGNILERFSAQQFPDLHSELNLSSLELGDSALYFCASSVDGLGLSDTQYFGPGTRLTVL.

J is TRBJ2-2 and V is TRBV7-2; D gene ambiguous. Germline CDR1 reads SGHTA; CDR2 reads FQGNSA. The CDR3 totals 13 residues. Trimming removed 4 bases from V and 5 bases from J, with 8 bases in between. In nucleotides, the CDR3 is TGTGCCAGCAGCTCCAAGCCGACCGGGGAGCTGTTTTTT. Encoded protein: CASSSKPTGELFF.

The chain joins TRBV11-1 to TRBJ1-1; D is ambiguous. The V gene lost 2 bases and the J gene lost 5 bases, with 9 bases spanning the gap. This CDR3 is built from 13 residues. CDR1 and CDR2 (germline): SGHAT, FQDESV (reference sequence). DNA for the CDR3: TGTGCCAGCAGCTTATTCGGCCGTACTGAAGCTTTCTTT. Its translation is CASSLFGRTEAFF.

The rearrangement joins TRBV11-2 to TRBJ2-7, with D tentatively TRBD2 (5 bases). CDR3 length equals 15 residues. CDR1 is SGHAT and CDR2 is FQNNGV in the germline V gene. V dropped 4 bases and J dropped 2 bases, with 15 bases sitting between them. CDR3 in DNA: TGTGCCAGCAGCTCTGTCCGGAGGTTGACCTACGAGCAGTACTTC. Translated: CASSSVRRLTYEQYF.

About this clone: Within the sample, other DNA sequences also encode this same CDR3. This CDR3 reads CSVALGSYEQYF. CDR3 coding DNA: TGCAGCGTTGCGCTGGGCTCCTACGAGCAGTACTTC. The chain recombines TRBV29-1 with TRBJ2-7, with D unresolved. V was cut by 4 bases and J by 0 bases, with 7 bases left in between. The length of the CDR3 is 12 residues. Germline V gene data show CDR1 as SQVTM and CDR2 as ANQGSEA.

The chain is built from TRBV5-6 and TRBJ1-3, with no clear D. Germline V gene lookup returns CDR1 SGHDT and CDR2 YYEEEE. The CDR3 runs 14 residues. V was shortened by 4 bases and J by 7 bases, with 15 bases between the two germline ends. DNA of the CDR3: TGTGCCAGCAGCCCGGGTCCCGGATCGAACACCATATATTTT. Translated: CASSPGPGSNTIYF.

The chain couples TRBV10-3 to TRBJ2-7; no definite D call. Per the germline V gene, CDR1 is ENHRY and CDR2 is SYGVKD. This CDR3 has 12 residues. The V end lost 4 bases, the J end lost 2 bases, and 6 bases lay between the germline ends. Here the CDR3 DNA reads TGTGCCATCAGTGCCGACCCCTACGAGCAGTACTTC. Translation gives CAISADPYEQYF.

The rearrangement joins TRBV7-6 to TRBJ2-2, with TRBD2 matching over 7 bases. Trimming took 5 bases from V and 1 from J; bases not matched to a gene: 7. The V gene's germline CDR1 is SGHVS and CDR2 FNYEAQ. There are 16 residues in the CDR3. The CDR3 region has the DNA TGTGCCAGCAGCCTAATAGCGGGTGTGAACACCGGGGAGCTGTTTTTT. Protein product: CASSLIAGVNTGELFF.